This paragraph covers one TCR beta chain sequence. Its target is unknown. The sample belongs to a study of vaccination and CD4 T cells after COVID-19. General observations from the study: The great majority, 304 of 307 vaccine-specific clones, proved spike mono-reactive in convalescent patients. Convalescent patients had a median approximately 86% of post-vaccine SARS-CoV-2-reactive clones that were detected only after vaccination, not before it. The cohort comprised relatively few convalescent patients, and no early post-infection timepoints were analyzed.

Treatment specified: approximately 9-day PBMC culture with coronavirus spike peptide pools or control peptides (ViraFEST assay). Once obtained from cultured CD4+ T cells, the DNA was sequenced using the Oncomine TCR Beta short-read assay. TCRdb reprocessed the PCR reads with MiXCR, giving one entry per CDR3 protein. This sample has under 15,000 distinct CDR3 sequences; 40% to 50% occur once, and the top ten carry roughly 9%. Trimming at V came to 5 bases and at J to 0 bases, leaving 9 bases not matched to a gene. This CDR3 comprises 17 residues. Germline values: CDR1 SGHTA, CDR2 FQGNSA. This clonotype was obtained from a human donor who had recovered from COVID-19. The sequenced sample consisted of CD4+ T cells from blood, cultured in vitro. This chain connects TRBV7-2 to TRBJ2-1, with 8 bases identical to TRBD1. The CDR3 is CASSRTQGATSYNEQFF. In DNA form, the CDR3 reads TGTGCCAGCAGCCGAACCCAGGGGGCCACCTCCTACAATGAGCAGTTCTTC. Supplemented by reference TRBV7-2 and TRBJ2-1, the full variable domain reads GAGVSQSPSNKVTEKGKDVELRCDPISGHTALYWYRQSLGQGLEFLIYFQGNSAPDKSGLPSDRFSAERTGGSVSTLTIQRTQQEDSAVYLCASSRTQGATSYNEQFFGPGTRLTVL.